The rows below give T cell receptor beta chains drawn from one sample of a study of blood T cell repertoires in COVID-19. Clones were sequenced by immunoSEQ multiplex PCR, and TCRdb holds only the in-frame ones, with some missing. The sample yields 140,000 to 150,000 clones, 80% seen once. Sequencing was carried out using peripheral blood. These receptors were taken from an older man who had recovered from COVID-19. The CDR3 runs from the conserved cysteine through the conserved F or W. Each record gives: J gene, D gene, V gene, clone size, CDR3 protein, CDR3 DNA. D genes are given only for firm matches. Rows may omit the clone size; those that give it use once, few, many or a size class.

J gene: TRBJ2-3; D gene: TRBD2; V gene: TRBV6-6; clone size: many; CDR3 protein: CASSWTSGTTDTQYF; CDR3 DNA: TGTGCCAGCAGCTGGACTAGCGGAACCACAGATACGCAGTATTTT
J gene: TRBJ2-7; D gene: .; V gene: TRBV7-9; clone size: .; CDR3 protein: CASSLMLTYEQYF; CDR3 DNA: TGTGCCAGCAGCTTAATGTTAACCTACGAGCAGTACTTC
J gene: TRBJ2-1; D gene: TRBD2; V gene: TRBV19; clone size: .; CDR3 protein: CASPLGLAGGYEQFF; CDR3 DNA: TGTGCCAGCCCCCTCGGACTAGCGGGAGGTTATGAGCAGTTCTTC
J gene: TRBJ2-7; D gene: .; V gene: TRBV6-5; clone size: .; CDR3 protein: CAARGQGSHEQYF; CDR3 DNA: TGTGCCGCCCGCGGCCAGGGTTCCCACGAGCAGTACTTC
J gene: TRBJ2-1; D gene: TRBD2; V gene: TRBV6-2/TRBV6-3; clone size: .; CDR3 protein: CASSRGLGWDNEQFF; CDR3 DNA: TGTGCCAGCAGCCGCGGACTAGGGTGGGACAATGAGCAGTTCTTC
J gene: TRBJ1-1; D gene: .; V gene: TRBV20-1; clone size: .; CDR3 protein: CSARQNTEAFF; CDR3 DNA: TGCAGTGCAAGACAGAACACTGAAGCTTTCTTT
J gene: TRBJ1-3; D gene: .; V gene: TRBV5-1; clone size: .; CDR3 protein: CASSQIPLGPGNTIYF; CDR3 DNA: TGCGCCAGCAGCCAGATTCCCCTTGGCCCTGGAAACACCATATATTTT
J gene: TRBJ2-7; D gene: TRBD2; V gene: TRBV6-5; clone size: .; CDR3 protein: CASKRGYEQYF; CDR3 DNA: TGTGCCAGCAAGCGGGGGTACGAGCAGTACTTC
J gene: TRBJ1-1; D gene: TRBD1; V gene: TRBV12-3/TRBV12-4; clone size: .; CDR3 protein: CASRKTGDTEAFF; CDR3 DNA: TGTGCCAGCAGGAAGACAGGGGACACTGAAGCTTTCTTT
J gene: TRBJ2-2; D gene: .; V gene: TRBV23-1; clone size: once; CDR3 protein: CASSQSDKNTGELFF; CDR3 DNA: TGCGCCAGCAGTCAATCGGACAAGAACACCGGGGAGCTGTTTTTT
J gene: TRBJ2-7; D gene: .; V gene: TRBV27; clone size: .; CDR3 protein: CAVGANSYEQYF; CDR3 DNA: TGTGCAGTAGGGGCGAACTCCTACGAGCAGTACTTC
J gene: TRBJ1-1; D gene: .; V gene: TRBV12-3/TRBV12-4; clone size: .; CDR3 protein: CASSLGEGLSAFF; CDR3 DNA: TGTGCCAGCAGTTTAGGGGAGGGCTTATCGGCTTTCTTT
J gene: TRBJ1-6; D gene: TRBD1; V gene: TRBV2; clone size: .; CDR3 protein: CASGTGGISPLHF; CDR3 DNA: TGTGCCAGCGGGACAGGGGGGATCTCACCCCTCCACTTT
J gene: TRBJ1-4; D gene: .; V gene: TRBV12-5; clone size: .; CDR3 protein: CASGLVLGHSNEKLFF; CDR3 DNA: TGTGCTAGTGGTTTGGTACTGGGACACTCAAATGAAAAACTGTTTTTT
J gene: TRBJ1-2; D gene: .; V gene: TRBV29-1; clone size: .; CDR3 protein: CSVLEGGVGTLSSNYGYTF; CDR3 DNA: TGCAGCGTCCTGGAGGGTGGCGTCGGCACATTGTCCTCGAACTATGGCTACACCTTC
J gene: TRBJ1-4; D gene: .; V gene: TRBV7-9; clone size: .; CDR3 protein: CASSFTFTGSVATNEKLFF; CDR3 DNA: TGTGCCAGCAGCTTCACTTTCACCGGGTCCGTTGCAACTAATGAAAAACTGTTTTTT
J gene: TRBJ2-1; D gene: TRBD1; V gene: TRBV7-9; clone size: .; CDR3 protein: CASSGETGSPSYNEQFF; CDR3 DNA: TGTGCCAGCAGCGGGGAGACAGGGTCTCCCTCCTACAATGAGCAGTTCTTC
J gene: TRBJ1-4; D gene: .; V gene: TRBV5-5; clone size: once; CDR3 protein: CASSPERGLDEKLFF; CDR3 DNA: TGTGCCAGCAGCCCGGAGCGGGGGCTTGATGAAAAACTGTTTTTT
J gene: TRBJ2-7; D gene: .; V gene: TRBV30; clone size: .; CDR3 protein: CAWSVLAGAYEQYF; CDR3 DNA: TGTGCCTGGAGTGTATTGGCAGGGGCCTACGAGCAGTACTTC
J gene: TRBJ2-1; D gene: .; V gene: TRBV4-2; clone size: few; CDR3 protein: CASSQVASLSYNEQFF; CDR3 DNA: TGTGCCAGCAGCCAAGTAGCATCCCTTTCCTACAATGAGCAGTTCTTC
J gene: TRBJ2-5; D gene: TRBD2; V gene: TRBV7-8; clone size: few; CDR3 protein: CASSQGLAAQETQYF; CDR3 DNA: TGTGCCAGCAGCCAGGGACTAGCGGCCCAAGAGACCCAGTACTTC
J gene: TRBJ1-2; D gene: .; V gene: TRBV27; clone size: medium-sized; CDR3 protein: CASSSGGQGYGYTF; CDR3 DNA: TGTGCCAGCAGTTCGGGGGGACAAGGCTATGGCTACACCTTC
J gene: TRBJ2-7; D gene: .; V gene: TRBV29-1; clone size: .; CDR3 protein: CSVEKGNYEQYF; CDR3 DNA: TGCAGCGTTGAGAAGGGGAACTACGAGCAGTACTTC
J gene: TRBJ1-1; D gene: TRBD1; V gene: TRBV30; clone size: .; CDR3 protein: CAGRTGGATEAFF; CDR3 DNA: TGTGCCGGTAGGACAGGGGGCGCCACTGAAGCTTTCTTT
J gene: TRBJ1-2; D gene: .; V gene: TRBV18; clone size: .; CDR3 protein: CASSPLETGDGYTF; CDR3 DNA: TGTGCCAGCTCACCGCTCGAGACAGGAGATGGCTACACCTTC
J gene: TRBJ1-4; D gene: .; V gene: TRBV2; clone size: .; CDR3 protein: CASTLGPSTNEKLFF; CDR3 DNA: TGTGCCAGCACCCTGGGGCCATCAACTAATGAAAAACTGTTTTTT
J gene: TRBJ2-1; D gene: TRBD2; V gene: TRBV5-4; clone size: once; CDR3 protein: CASSTQREGRGEQFF; CDR3 DNA: TGTGCCAGCAGCACTCAGCGGGAGGGCCGAGGTGAGCAGTTCTTC
J gene: TRBJ2-5; D gene: TRBD1; V gene: TRBV5-1; clone size: once; CDR3 protein: CASSLEPGQGETQYF; CDR3 DNA: TGCGCCAGCAGCTTGGAGCCGGGACAGGGAGAGACCCAGTACTTC
J gene: TRBJ2-7; D gene: TRBD1; V gene: TRBV11-2; clone size: .; CDR3 protein: CASSPARGSYEQYF; CDR3 DNA: TGTGCCAGCAGCCCAGCCAGGGGGTCCTACGAGCAGTACTTC
J gene: TRBJ2-3; D gene: .; V gene: TRBV19; clone size: .; CDR3 protein: CASSNRVADTQYF; CDR3 DNA: TGTGCCAGTAGTAACCGGGTGGCAGATACGCAGTATTTT
J gene: TRBJ1-2; D gene: .; V gene: TRBV7-2; clone size: .; CDR3 protein: CASSSETASYGYTF; CDR3 DNA: TGTGCCAGCAGCTCTGAGACAGCCTCCTATGGCTACACCTTC
J gene: TRBJ2-1; D gene: .; V gene: TRBV5-1; clone size: .; CDR3 protein: CASSLVGVHNEQFF; CDR3 DNA: TGCGCCAGCAGCTTGGTTGGAGTCCACAATGAGCAGTTCTTC
J gene: TRBJ2-1; D gene: TRBD1; V gene: TRBV28; clone size: .; CDR3 protein: CANAARGSSYNEQFF; CDR3 DNA: TGTGCCAACGCTGCCAGGGGGAGCTCCTACAATGAGCAGTTCTTC
J gene: TRBJ2-5; D gene: TRBD2; V gene: TRBV29-1; clone size: .; CDR3 protein: CSVNGLAGAETQYF; CDR3 DNA: TGCAGCGTCAACGGACTAGCGGGAGCAGAGACCCAGTACTTC
J gene: TRBJ2-3; D gene: .; V gene: TRBV27; clone size: .; CDR3 protein: CASSLSAGWGTDTQYF; CDR3 DNA: TGTGCCAGCAGTTTATCGGCGGGATGGGGAACAGATACGCAGTATTTT
J gene: TRBJ2-7; D gene: .; V gene: TRBV6-1; clone size: .; CDR3 protein: CASSESDSYEQYF; CDR3 DNA: TGTGCCAGCAGTGAAAGTGACAGCTACGAGCAGTACTTC
J gene: TRBJ2-5; D gene: TRBD1; V gene: TRBV24-1; clone size: .; CDR3 protein: CATGTGSVETQYF; CDR3 DNA: TGTGCCACAGGGACAGGGTCCGTAGAGACCCAGTACTTC
J gene: TRBJ1-1; D gene: TRBD1; V gene: TRBV29-1; clone size: .; CDR3 protein: CSVDRGRNTEAFF; CDR3 DNA: TGCAGCGTTGATAGGGGGCGGAACACTGAAGCTTTCTTT
J gene: TRBJ1-6; D gene: .; V gene: TRBV5-1; clone size: .; CDR3 protein: CASAQTISYNSPLHF; CDR3 DNA: TGCGCCAGCGCACAGACCATCTCCTATAATTCACCCCTCCACTTT